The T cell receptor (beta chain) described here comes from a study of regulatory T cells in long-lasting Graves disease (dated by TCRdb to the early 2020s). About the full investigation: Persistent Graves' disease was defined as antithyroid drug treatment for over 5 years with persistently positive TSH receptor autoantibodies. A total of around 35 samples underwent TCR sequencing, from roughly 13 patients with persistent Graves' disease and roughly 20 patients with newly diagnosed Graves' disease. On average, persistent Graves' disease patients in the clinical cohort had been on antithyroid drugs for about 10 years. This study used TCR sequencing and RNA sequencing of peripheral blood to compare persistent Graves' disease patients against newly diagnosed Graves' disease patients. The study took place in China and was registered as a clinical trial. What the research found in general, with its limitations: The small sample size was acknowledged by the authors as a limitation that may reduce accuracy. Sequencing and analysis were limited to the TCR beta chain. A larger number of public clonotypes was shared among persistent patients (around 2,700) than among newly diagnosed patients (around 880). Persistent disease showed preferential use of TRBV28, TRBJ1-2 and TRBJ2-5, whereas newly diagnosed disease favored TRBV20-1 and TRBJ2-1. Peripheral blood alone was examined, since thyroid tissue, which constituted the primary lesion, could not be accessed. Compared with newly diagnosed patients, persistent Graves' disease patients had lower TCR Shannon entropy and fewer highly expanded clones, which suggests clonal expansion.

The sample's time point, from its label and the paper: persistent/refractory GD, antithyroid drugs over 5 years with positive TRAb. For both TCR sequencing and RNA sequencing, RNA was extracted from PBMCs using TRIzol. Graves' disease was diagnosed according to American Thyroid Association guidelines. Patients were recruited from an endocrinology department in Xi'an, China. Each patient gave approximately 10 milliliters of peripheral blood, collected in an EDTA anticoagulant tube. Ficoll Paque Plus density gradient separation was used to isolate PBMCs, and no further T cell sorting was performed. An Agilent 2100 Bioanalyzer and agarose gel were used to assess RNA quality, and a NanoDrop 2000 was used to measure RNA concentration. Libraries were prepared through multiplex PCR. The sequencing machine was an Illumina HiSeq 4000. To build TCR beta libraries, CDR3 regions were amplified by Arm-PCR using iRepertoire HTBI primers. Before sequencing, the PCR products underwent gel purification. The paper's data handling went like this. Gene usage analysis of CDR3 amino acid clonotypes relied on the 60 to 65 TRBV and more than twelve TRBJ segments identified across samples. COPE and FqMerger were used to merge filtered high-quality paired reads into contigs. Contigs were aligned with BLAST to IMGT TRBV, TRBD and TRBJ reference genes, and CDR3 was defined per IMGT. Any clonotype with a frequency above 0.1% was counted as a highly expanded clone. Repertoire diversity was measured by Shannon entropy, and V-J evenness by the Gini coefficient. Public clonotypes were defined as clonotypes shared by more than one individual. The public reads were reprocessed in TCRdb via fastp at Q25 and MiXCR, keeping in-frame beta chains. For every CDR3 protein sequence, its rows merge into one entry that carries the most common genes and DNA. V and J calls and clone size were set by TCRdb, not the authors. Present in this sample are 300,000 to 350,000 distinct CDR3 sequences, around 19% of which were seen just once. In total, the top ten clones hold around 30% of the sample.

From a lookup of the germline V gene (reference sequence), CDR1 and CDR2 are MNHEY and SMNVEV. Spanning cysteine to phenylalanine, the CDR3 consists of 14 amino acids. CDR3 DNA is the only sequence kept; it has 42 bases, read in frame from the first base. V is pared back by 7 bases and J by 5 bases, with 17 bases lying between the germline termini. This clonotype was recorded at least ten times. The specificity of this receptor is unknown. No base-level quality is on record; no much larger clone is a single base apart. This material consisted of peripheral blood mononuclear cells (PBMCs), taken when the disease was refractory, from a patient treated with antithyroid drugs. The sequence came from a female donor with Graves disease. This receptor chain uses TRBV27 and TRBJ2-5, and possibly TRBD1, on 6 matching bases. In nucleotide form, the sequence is TGTGCCAGCAAAGTAAACAGGGAGTGGGAGACCCAGTACTTC. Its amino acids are CASKVNREWETQYF.